This is a list of T cell receptor beta chains from one sample in a study of chemoradiotherapy in HPV16-positive cancers. Profiling relied on immunoSEQ multiplex PCR, and the TCRdb table lists in-frame clones only, not all of them. The table includes over 6,500 clones, 82% detected once. The material sequenced was tumor tissue, taken from a patient who underwent chemoradiotherapy. All receptors derive from a human donor with HPV-associated anogenital cancer. Each CDR3 is given with its conserved first and last residue. The D gene is left open where the match is weak. Some rows have no size entry. The others give once, few or many, or a class for an expanded clone.

j_gene	abundance	d_gene	v_gene	CDR3nt	CDR3aa
TRBJ2-7	once	-	TRBV27	TGTGCCAGCGCCCTATCGTCGGGGTCCTACTACGAGCAGTACTTC	CASALSSGSYYEQYF
TRBJ1-5	-	-	TRBV28	TGTGCCAGCAAGGGAGACCTTGGTCAGCCCCAGCATTTT	CASKGDLGQPQHF
TRBJ2-1	-	-	TRBV27	TGTGCCAGCAGTCCCCGGACGGTGAACAATGAGCAGTTCTTC	CASSPRTVNNEQFF
TRBJ1-2	-	-	TRBV18	TGTGCCAGCTCACGGACAGCGGGTGATGGCTACACCTTC	CASSRTAGDGYTF
TRBJ1-6	-	-	TRBV5-4	TGTGCCAGCAGCCTACCAAGCTCCTATAATTCACCCCTCCACTTT	CASSLPSSYNSPLHF
TRBJ1-4	-	-	TRBV19	TGTGCCAGTAGTAACGGGAAGCCCGGGTATGGTGAAAAACTGTTTTTT	CASSNGKPGYGEKLFF
TRBJ1-2	-	-	TRBV5-1	TGCGCCAGCAGCTCCCGCGACAGGCCACCTTATCATGGCTACACCTTC	CASSSRDRPPYHGYTF
TRBJ2-2	-	TRBD2	TRBV5-1	TGCGCCAGCAGCTTGGCCGGGGGGGGCACCGGGGAGCTGTTTTTT	CASSLAGGGTGELFF
TRBJ2-3	few	-	TRBV5-6	TGTGCCAGCAGCTTGGCCGGGTGGGGAAGGGGCACAGATACGCAGTATTTT	CASSLAGWGRGTDTQYF
TRBJ1-2	-	-	TRBV19	TGTGCCAGTAGTTCGCCGGGACAAGCCTATGGCTACACCTTC	CASSSPGQAYGYTF
TRBJ2-1	-	-	TRBV6-1	TGTGCCAGCAGGGCTAGTCTGAAGCAGTTCTTC	CASRASLKQFF
TRBJ1-2	-	TRBD1	TRBV30	TGTGCCTGGAGTCGGGACAGACCCTATGGCTACACCTTC	CAWSRDRPYGYTF
TRBJ1-1	-	TRBD1	TRBV5-1	TGCGCCAGCAGCCTTCGGACAGGTGGCACTGAAGCTTTCTTT	CASSLRTGGTEAFF
TRBJ2-7	-	TRBD1	TRBV7-9	TGTGCCAGCAGCTCAGGGACAGGGGGCTTCTACGAGCAGTACTTC	CASSSGTGGFYEQYF
TRBJ1-5	-	-	TRBV28	TGTGCCAGCACCCTGGGGGTTATGCAGCCCCAGCATTTT	CASTLGVMQPQHF
TRBJ2-7	few	-	TRBV5-6	TGTGCCAGCAGCTCCACCGGGGGAAGTAAGCAGTACTTC	CASSSTGGSKQYF
TRBJ2-7	-	TRBD1	TRBV29-1	TGCAGCGCGGGACAGACAACCTACGAGCAGTACTTC	CSAGQTTYEQYF
TRBJ2-4	-	TRBD2	TRBV30	TGTGCCTGGAACAGCGGGGGGTTTATCAAAAACATTCAGTACTTC	CAWNSGGFIKNIQYF